A selection of T cell receptor beta chains follows, all from one sample in a study of monozygotic twins with inflammatory bowel disease. TCRdb reprocessed the 5' RACE reads, with one entry per CDR3 protein and no DNA. The sample includes about 150,000 distinct CDR3 sequences. Sequenced sample: blood. The source of these receptors is a human donor with ulcerative colitis or Crohn's disease, or a healthy co-twin of an affected twin (not recorded which). CDR3s include the opening cysteine and the closing phenylalanine or tryptophan.

cdr3_length j_call v_call cdr3_aa
15 TRBJ2-3 TRBV7-9 CASSRSGPRTDTQYF
14 TRBJ2-1 TRBV18 CASSRGRSDNEQFF
14 TRBJ2-1 TRBV20-1 CSAKAGGVYNEQFF
12 TRBJ2-7 TRBV5-1 CASSFENYEQYF
15 TRBJ2-5 TRBV20-1 CSAVYPPSGLGTQYF
18 TRBJ2-7 TRBV3-1 CASSQVPQTSGIFHEQYF
15 TRBJ1-2 TRBV7-8 CASSHYDGNYYGYTF
13 TRBJ2-7 TRBV29-1 CSVVQDEGYEQYF
16 TRBJ1-4 TRBV5-1 CASSPSKTGGGEKLFF
13 TRBJ2-5 TRBV11-2 CASSLDRQETQYF
15 TRBJ2-7 TRBV7-8 CASSPRGLEAYEQYF
13 TRBJ2-7 TRBV6-2/TRBV6-3 CASERAGIYEQYF
15 TRBJ1-2 TRBV28 CASSPLPGRAYGYTF
11 TRBJ2-5 TRBV29-1 CSGGPGETQYF